The entry below gives a single T cell receptor (beta chain) sequence along with its context. Its recognized antigen is unknown. It has no much larger one-base neighbor in the sample; base qualities were not kept. Libraries were prepared through the immunoSEQ multiplex PCR assay. To provide template for TCR sequencing, every sample had RNA extracted and reverse transcribed into cDNA. First-strand cDNA was synthesized using SuperScript III with a 2:1 mix of oligo-dT and random hexamers. A synthetic immune receptor repertoire was used to measure amplification bias, and any remaining bias was corrected computationally. The authors' analysis ran thus. Raw reads were preprocessed to remove errors, and CDR3 was defined according to IMGT conventions as the region from the conserved cysteine to phenylalanine. Clonality was computed by normalizing Shannon entropy by log2 of the number of productive unique TCRs and subtracting the result from 1. Scalp TCRbeta sequences were cross-referenced with sorted blood CD4 and CD8 repertoires so that the CD4 or CD8 identity of scalp clones could be inferred. Held by TCRdb, this immuneACCESS table contains in-frame sequences only and omits some clones. Under half of the omission traces to an unresolved V gene where checked; the cause of the rest is unknown. V and J calls and clone size follow that table, whereas D and trimming were derived from the DNA. In all, the sample holds 150,000 to 200,000 clones, and roughly 65% of those were seen once. The ten biggest clones cover approximately 0.9% of the sample.

From the cysteine up to the phenylalanine, the CDR3 has a length of 14 residues. Solely the CDR3 DNA is kept, with 42 bases framed from the first base. Trimming takes 5 bases from V and 8 bases from J, and the germline ends sit 15 bases apart. From the germline V gene, CDR1 is SGHTA and CDR2 is FQGNSA. The data were taken from a study of CD8+ T cells in alopecia areata (dated by TCRdb to the late 2010s). About the investigation overall: Treated patients were enrolled in an open-label pilot trial of oral tofacitinib at 5 to 10 mg twice daily for moderate-to-severe alopecia areata. TCRbeta CDR3 regions were amplified by immunoSEQ multiplex PCR with 35 Vbeta forward and 13 Jbeta reverse primers. Biopsies were taken from tofacitinib-treated patients at baseline and again at 4 and 24 weeks into treatment, and several of those patients also had a later scalp biopsy. Disease severity in treated patients was measured with the SALT score, which quantifies the percentage of affected scalp surface area. Patients stayed on tofacitinib for 6 to 18 months and then had 6 months of follow-up off drug so that delayed response and recurrence could be assessed. The RNA source kit depended on sample type: the PAXgene miRNA kit for fixed scalp, the miRNeasy kit for PBMCs, and the RNeasy kit for mouse skin. Human TCRbeta sequencing covered scalp tissue and sorted CD4+ and CD8+ peripheral blood T cells from patchy and totalis/universalis alopecia areata patients and healthy controls. In both human patients and the C3H/HeJ mouse model, the study applied high-throughput TCRbeta sequencing to look at T cell clonal expansion in alopecia areata. Scalp clonality was compared among normal scalp (n=4), patchy alopecia areata scalp (n=8), and alopecia totalis/universalis scalp (n=8).

General study outcomes and caveats: During tofacitinib treatment, many expanded lesional clones remained in scalp and blood, and this persistence may partly explain relapse after treatment is stopped. Tofacitinib significantly lowered scalp clonality and the number of expanded CD8+ clones among the top 100 scalp clones. Compared with mice, TCR sequences shared between patients were less clear, possibly partly because of HLA diversity across the patient population. Resident alphabeta T cells in normal human skin are also sequenced, complicating scalp TCR repertoire analysis, unlike mouse skin dominated by gammadelta T cells. Lesional scalp, especially in alopecia totalis/universalis, showed higher clonality and more expanded CD8+ clones than normal scalp, suggesting antigenic drive. Because the treated cohort was small and had just a single nonresponder, larger studies are needed to establish links between baseline CD8+ expansion and response.

This specimen's time point label, interpreted: less than five weeks on oral tofacitinib. The treatment or condition label, as the study defines it: oral pan-JAK inhibitor, 5-10 mg twice daily. Peripheral blood and lesional scalp punch biopsies were obtained from patients with alopecia areata. After PBMCs were isolated by density centrifugation and stained for CD3, CD4 and CD8, a FACSAria was used to sort CD4+ and CD8+ T cells. The sequence joins TRBV7-2 to TRBJ1-4, with a tentative D gene TRBD1 over 6 matching bases. The receptor comes from a human donor with alopecia areata. The sequences come from CD4+ T cells sorted from blood, collected at week 4, from a patient treated with tofacitinib. The base sequence is TGTGCCAGCAGCCCGGCTACAGGGAACGAAAAACTGTTTTTT. Its translation reads: CASSPATGNEKLFF.